Shown below are 28 T cell receptor beta chains from a single sample sequenced in a study of CD8+ T cells in alopecia areata. The sample's treatment: oral pan-JAK inhibitor, 5-10 mg twice daily. cDNA reverse transcribed from extracted RNA served as the sequencing template. TCRdb's copy holds only in-frame clones and misses some; the assay was immunoSEQ multiplex PCR. Altogether 150,000 to 250,000 clones are present, roughly 50% being singletons, with the ten largest covering about 5.1%. This specimen consisted of CD4+ T cells sorted from blood, obtained at week 24, from a patient treated with tofacitinib. The receptors were gathered from a human donor with alopecia areata.

V and J are TRBV4-1 and TRBJ1-1; D ambiguous. The germline V gene encodes CDR1 MGHRA and CDR2 YSYEKL. The CDR3 is 14 amino acids. V was trimmed by 3 bases and J by 1 base, leaving 9 bases between them. The CDR3 DNA reads TGCGCCAGCAGCCAGTGGGCCGGGAACACTGAAGCTTTCTTT. Encoded protein: CASSQWAGNTEAFF.

This sequence joins TRBV10-3 and TRBJ1-5; a weak D match, TRBD1 (5 bases). CDR1 ENHRY and CDR2 SYGVKD come from the germline V gene. CDR3 length equals 13 residues. Between the trimmed V and J ends, which lost 7 bases and 1 base, there was a span of 8 bases. The CDR3 sequence: CAITGDSNQPQHF. In DNA, the CDR3 is TGTGCCATCACCGGGGACAGCAATCAGCCCCAGCATTTT.

The V call is TRBV25-1, the J call TRBJ2-4, with D hard to call. This CDR3 has 15 amino acids. V dropped 3 bases and J dropped 1 base, with 10 bases sitting between them. The V gene's germline CDR1 is MGHDK and CDR2 SYGVNS. The CDR3 DNA reads as TGTGCCAGCAGTGAGGACGGTCAGGCCAAAAACATTCAGTACTTC. This codes for CASSEDGQAKNIQYF.

The chain recombines TRBV29-1 with TRBJ1-1; D gene uncertain. V was pared by 4 bases and J by 1 base, with 7 bases between. Per the germline V gene, CDR1 is SQVTM and CDR2 is ANQGSEA. This CDR3 contains 12 residues. CDR3 loop: CSVGFKNTEAFF. As DNA, the CDR3 is TGCAGCGTTGGTTTCAAGAACACTGAAGCTTTCTTT.

The chain carries TRBV4-3 and TRBJ2-1; 10 bases align to TRBD2. Germline V gene data show CDR1 as LGHNA and CDR2 as YSLEER. V was clipped by 4 bases and J by 7 bases; unmatched bases: 10. The CDR3 consists of 16 residues. The CDR3: CASSRDLAGVSNEQFF. The CDR3 nucleotides are TGCGCCAGCAGCCGAGACCTAGCGGGAGTTTCAAATGAGCAGTTCTTC.

The chain employs TRBV4-1 and TRBJ2-3; 9 bases map to TRBD2. The CDR3 spans 16 residues. The trim removed 1 base at V and 2 bases at J, leaving 4 bases unmatched. Per germline, CDR1 MGHRA and CDR2 YSYEKL. In DNA, the CDR3 is TGCGCCAGCAGCCAAGCTAGCGGGGCCGTCACAGATACGCAGTATTTT. This encodes CASSQASGAVTDTQYF.

The rearrangement joins TRBV28 to TRBJ2-7, with TRBD2 identical over 7 bases. Trimming at V came to 4 bases and at J to 5 bases, leaving 8 bases not matched to a gene. This CDR3 region has 14 residues. Germline loops: CDR1 MDHEN, CDR2 SYDVKM. CDR3 DNA sequence: TGTGCCAGCAGTTCCCAAGGACTAGACGACGAGCAGTACTTC. Amino acid sequence: CASSSQGLDDEQYF.

The V gene is TRBV9, the J gene TRBJ2-3; TRBD2 aligns across 13 bases. V dropped 0 bases and J dropped 4; count of bases not matched to a gene: 8. The CDR3 runs to 18 residues. Germline values: CDR1 SGDLS, CDR2 YYNGEE. CDR3 nucleotide sequence: TGTGCCAGCAGCGTAGGCCAACTAGCGGGAGGGCCCGCAGATACGCAGTATTTT. It specifies CASSVGQLAGGPADTQYF. The full variable domain, its missing parts supplied by reference TRBV9 and TRBJ2-3, is DSGVTQTPKHLITATGQRVTLRCSPRSGDLSVYWYQQSLDQGLQFLIQYYNGEERAKGNILERFSAQQFPDLHSELNLSSLELGDSALYFCASSVGQLAGGPADTQYFGPGTRLTVL.

This clone was counted a few times. The J gene is TRBJ2-5, the V gene TRBV29-1, with 7 bases matching TRBD1. In germline, CDR1 is SQVTM, CDR2 ANQGSEA. J lost 6 bases, V lost 6 bases, and 19 bases had no gene match. The CDR3 runs 16 residues. The CDR3: CSVERDSQWFSKTQYF. The CDR3 DNA follows: TGCAGCGTCGAACGGGACAGCCAATGGTTTTCAAAGACCCAGTACTTC.

The table lists this clone with a few counts. For the CDR3, the DNA is TGCGCCAGCAGCTTACAGGGGAGGGGCGAGCAGTACTTC. Translated, it gives CASSLQGRGEQYF. The chain uses TRBV5-1 and TRBJ2-7; D is perhaps TRBD1 or TRBD2 (7 bases each). The CDR3 covers 13 residues. Deletions cut 2 bases from V and 6 bases from J, with 12 bases between. Germline CDR1 and CDR2: SGHRS and YFSETQ.

J is TRBJ2-4 and V is TRBV15, with 9 bases matching TRBD1. Per germline, CDR1 LNHNV and CDR2 YYDKDF (reference sequence). V trimming: 3 bases; J trimming: 8 bases; junction bases outside the gene matches: 8. The CDR3 totals 15 residues. For the CDR3, the DNA is TGTGCCACCAGCAGGATCGGGACAGGGTCACACATTCAGTACTTC. This codes for CATSRIGTGSHIQYF.

This clone has only one observation. The chain links TRBV6-5 to TRBJ2-5; TRBD1 aligns across 8 bases. The CDR3 has 14 amino acids. Germline V CDR1 and CDR2: MNHEY, SVGAGI. V lost 5 bases to trimming and J lost 5 bases; unmatched junction nucleotides: 7. The CDR3 DNA is TGTGCCAGCAGTCTACGGACAGGGAGGGAGACCCAGTACTTC. Translation: CASSLRTGRETQYF.

This chain uses TRBV4-1 with TRBJ2-3; no clear D gene. V was trimmed by 1 base and J by 1 base, leaving 15 bases between them. CDR1 and CDR2 from the germline V gene are MGHRA and YSYEKL. CDR3 length: 17 amino acids. CDR3 nucleotide sequence: TGCGCCAGCAGCCAAGGGCGTCCCCCCTATGGCACAGATACGCAGTATTTT. Amino acids: CASSQGRPPYGTDTQYF.

The chain is built from TRBV19 and TRBJ2-5, with 11 nucleotides matching TRBD1. Germline V gene lookup returns CDR1 LNHDA and CDR2 SQIVND (reference sequence). The ends lost 3 bases at V and 5 bases at J; junction bases unmatched: 8. The CDR3 loop spans 16 amino acids. The CDR3 reads CASSISGQGAWETQYF. For the CDR3, the DNA is TGTGCCAGTAGTATTTCAGGACAGGGGGCATGGGAGACCCAGTACTTC. Full variable domain (rest looked up from reference TRBV19 and TRBJ2-5): DGGITQSPKYLFRKEGQNVTLSCEQNLNHDAMYWYRQDPGQGLRLIYYSQIVNDFQKGDIAEGYSVSREKKESFPLTVTSAQKNPTAFYLCASSISGQGAWETQYFGPGTRLLVL.

The V gene is TRBV9, the J gene TRBJ1-6, with D tentatively TRBD1 (5 bases). CDR1 and CDR2 (germline): SGDLS, YYNGEE. CDR3 length: 16 residues. Deletions cut 3 bases from V and 9 bases from J, with 19 bases between. The CDR3 DNA follows: TGTGCCAGCAGCGCCCAAACCGGGCAGGGCAGTTCACCCCTCCACTTT. This encodes CASSAQTGQGSSPLHF.

The chain carries TRBV5-1 and TRBJ1-2; D gene ambiguous. The CDR3 loop spans 13 amino acids. Germline CDR1 is SGHRS and CDR2 is YFSETQ. V lost 3 bases, J lost 3 bases, and 9 bases lay in between. CDR3 DNA: TGCGCCAGCAGCTCCTCAAATGACTATGGCTACACCTTC. It translates to CASSSSNDYGYTF. Supplemented by reference TRBV5-1 and TRBJ1-2, the full variable domain reads KAGVTQTPRYLIKTRGQQVTLSCSPISGHRSVSWYQQTPGQGLQFLFEYFSETQRNKGNFPGRFSGRQFSNSRSEMNVSTLELGDSALYLCASSSSNDYGYTFGSGTRLTVV.

The chain uses TRBV5-1 and TRBJ2-7; 10 bases map to TRBD2. The CDR3 is made up of 14 amino acids. V dropped 0 bases and J dropped 7; count of bases not matched to a gene: 4. Germline loops: CDR1 SGHRS, CDR2 YFSETQ. CDR3: CASSLASGSLEQYF. CDR3 sequence (DNA): TGCGCCAGCAGCTTGGCTAGCGGGAGTCTAGAGCAGTACTTC.

This clone was observed once. Other nucleotide sequences from this sample produce the same CDR3. This rearrangement joins TRBV2 to TRBJ2-5, with D possibly matching TRBD2 (5 bases). The germline V gene has CDR1 SNHLY and CDR2 FYNNEI. The V gene lost 7 bases and the J gene lost 2 bases, with 8 bases spanning the gap. This CDR3 spans 12 amino acids. CDR3 nucleotide sequence: TGTGCCAGCAACGGGGATCAAGAGACCCAGTACTTC. It specifies CASNGDQETQYF. Full variable domain (outside the CDR3, taken from reference TRBV2 and TRBJ2-5): EPEVTQTPSHQVTQMGQEVILRCVPISNHLYFYWYRQILGQKVEFLVSFYNNEISEKSEIFDDQFSVERPDGSNFTLKIRSTKLEDSAMYFCASNGDQETQYFGPGTRLLVL.

This clone has a handful of counts. This chain links TRBV29-1 with TRBJ2-1, with 7 bases aligning to TRBD1. The CDR3 contains 16 residues. Trimming at V came to 1 base and at J to 3 bases, leaving 9 bases not matched to a gene. Germline V gene lookup returns CDR1 SQVTM and CDR2 ANQGSEA. CDR3 in DNA: TGCAGCGTTGAAGCCCAAGACAGGGCGGGCTACAATGAGCAGTTCTTC. Translated: CSVEAQDRAGYNEQFF.

The rearrangement joins TRBV18 to TRBJ2-3; D is uncertain. V dropped 0 bases and J dropped 0 bases, with 10 bases sitting between them. The CDR3 length is 16 residues. Germline CDR1 KGHSH, CDR2 LQKENI. In nucleotides, the CDR3 is TGTGCCAGCTCACCACCGGCCGGGCATAGCACAGATACGCAGTATTTT. This gives the protein CASSPPAGHSTDTQYF.

This clone has only a few counts. The chain uses TRBV30 and TRBJ1-2; 9 bases align to TRBD1. Germline values: CDR1 GTSNPN, CDR2 SVGIG (reference sequence). The CDR3 loop spans 13 amino acids. V gave up 0 bases and J gave up 8 bases; unmatched junction bases: 4. CDR3 loop: CAWSVPDRGGYTF. The CDR3 nucleotides read TGTGCCTGGAGTGTACCGGACAGGGGAGGCTACACCTTC.

This chain connects TRBV2 to TRBJ1-2; D call uncertain. The V gene lost 3 bases and the J gene lost 5 bases, with 7 bases spanning the gap. The length of the CDR3 is 12 residues. CDR1 SNHLY and CDR2 FYNNEI come from the germline V gene. The CDR3 region is CASSDDQYGYTF. CDR3 nucleotides: TGTGCCAGCAGTGATGATCAATATGGCTACACCTTC. Full variable domain (outside the CDR3, taken from reference TRBV2 and TRBJ1-2): EPEVTQTPSHQVTQMGQEVILRCVPISNHLYFYWYRQILGQKVEFLVSFYNNEISEKSEIFDDQFSVERPDGSNFTLKIRSTKLEDSAMYFCASSDDQYGYTFGSGTRLTVV.

The chain joins TRBV4-3 to TRBJ2-7; TRBD1 matches at 11 bases. V trimming: 2 bases; J trimming: 6 bases; junction bases outside the gene matches: 9. Germline V CDR1 and CDR2: LGHNA, YSLEER. The CDR3 contains 16 residues. Here the CDR3 reads CASSQSAAGQGGEQYF. CDR3 sequence (DNA): TGCGCCAGCAGCCAATCCGCCGCGGGACAGGGGGGCGAGCAGTACTTC.

The V call is TRBV10-3, the J call TRBJ2-1; 11 bases map to TRBD1. Trimming removed 7 bases from V and 9 bases from J; junction bases left unmatched: 8. The CDR3 is 14 amino acids. Per germline, CDR1 ENHRY and CDR2 SYGVKD. In DNA form, the CDR3 reads TGTGCCATCATGCTGGACAGGGGGCGCGGTGAGCAGTTCTTC. This encodes CAIMLDRGRGEQFF.

The rearrangement joins TRBV18 to TRBJ2-1, with TRBD1 matching over 12 bases. The CDR3 has 14 amino acids. After removal of 6 bases from V and 7 bases from J, the junction contained 4 bases not matched to a gene. Looked up from germline, CDR1 is KGHSH and CDR2 is LQKENI. The CDR3 DNA is TGTGCCAGCTCGGGACAGGGGGCAACGAATGAGCAGTTCTTC. This gives the protein CASSGQGATNEQFF. The variable domain in full, completed from reference TRBV18 and TRBJ2-1, reads NAGVMQNPRHLVRRRGQEARLRCSPMKGHSHVYWYRQLPEEGLKFMVYLQKENIIDESGMPKERFSAEFPKEGPSILRIQQVVRGDSAAYFCASSGQGATNEQFFGPGTRLTVL.

V is TRBV5-1 and J is TRBJ2-7; possibly TRBD1 for D (6 bases). The CDR3 length is 14 residues. V was cut by 0 bases and J by 6 bases, with 13 bases left in between. The V gene's germline CDR1 is SGHRS and CDR2 YFSETQ. DNA of the CDR3: TGCGCCAGCAGCTTGGCACAGGGAGTATCCGAGCAGTACTTC. Amino acid sequence: CASSLAQGVSEQYF. The whole variable domain, remainder taken from reference TRBV5-1 and TRBJ2-7, is KAGVTQTPRYLIKTRGQQVTLSCSPISGHRSVSWYQQTPGQGLQFLFEYFSETQRNKGNFPGRFSGRQFSNSRSEMNVSTLELGDSALYLCASSLAQGVSEQYFGPGTRLTVT.

In DNA, the CDR3 is TGTGCCAGCAGCTTTGACGGACCCGGTAACATTCAGTACTTC. As protein: CASSFDGPGNIQYF. V is TRBV5-8 and J is TRBJ2-4; D not certain. Germline-derived CDR1 and CDR2 are SGHTS and YDEGEE. The V gene lost 2 bases and the J gene lost 7 bases, with 13 bases spanning the gap. The CDR3 is made up of 14 amino acids. Combining the CDR3 with reference TRBV5-8 and TRBJ2-4 gives the whole variable domain EAGVTQSPTHLIKTRGQQATLRCSPISGHTSVYWYQQALGLGLQFLLWYDEGEERNRGNFPPRFSGRQFPNYSSELNVNALELEDSALYLCASSFDGPGNIQYFGAGTRLSVL.

The chain carries TRBV5-6 and TRBJ2-3, with a tentative D call TRBD2 (6 bases). V lost 4 bases and J 2 bases, leaving 14 bases between the germline ends. This CDR3 is 15 amino acids long. Germline V gene sequence: CDR1 SGHDT, CDR2 YYEEEE. CDR3 loop: CASSRTGLVTDTQYF. The CDR3 bases are TGTGCCAGCAGCCGGACGGGACTCGTCACAGATACGCAGTATTTT. Combining the CDR3 with reference TRBV5-6 and TRBJ2-3 gives the whole variable domain DAGVTQSPTHLIKTRGQQVTLRCSPKSGHDTVSWYQQALGQGPQFIFQYYEEEERQRGNFPDRFSGHQFPNYSSELNVNALLLGDSALYLCASSRTGLVTDTQYFGPGTRLTVL.